This T cell receptor (beta chain) was identified in a study of beta chain features in type 1 diabetes. Sequenced material consisted of expressed TCRB transcripts (all of the isolated RNA was reverse transcribed). Clones were read by immunoSEQ multiplex PCR, and TCRdb kept only the in-frame ones, dropping some. The sample has around 340,000 clones, about a tenth seen once. Concerning this clone itself: The antigen is unknown.

This CDR3 region has 12 residues. With 0 bases removed from V and 9 bases from J, the gap between germline ends came to 7 bases. CDR1 and CDR2 (germline): SGHKS, YYEKEE (reference sequence). The study's findings and limits: Researchers reported that naive, central memory and Treg TCRB repertoires appeared more similar in patients than in healthy donors. People with Type 1 diabetes carried modestly yet significantly shorter TCRB CDR3s in all four CD4+ subsets. For cells with high TCR expression, cDNA sequencing could yield over-representation. When VDJ junctions were examined, type 1 diabetes patients showed fewer insertions and more deletions.

The clonotype comes from a man aged 25 to 40 with type 1 diabetes. Material: central memory CD4+ T cells from blood. The genes are TRBV5-5 and TRBJ2-4; maybe TRBD1 (6 bases). The CDR3 sequence: CASSLGQAIQYF. As DNA, the CDR3 is TGTGCCAGCAGCTTGGGACAGGCCATTCAGTACTTC.